This entry lists 17 T cell receptor beta chains sequenced from one sample in a study of T cells in Graves' hyperthyroidism and ophthalmopathy. Amplified TCR beta CDR3 regions derived from RNA transcripts. The primer set for the first-round RT-PCR of the TCR CDR3 was HTBI. MiXCR, applied by TCRdb to the multiplex PCR reads, yields one record per CDR3 protein. Among a few hundred thousand distinct CDR3 sequences listed, around 46% were seen once. Sequenced input: peripheral blood or thyroid tissue (not recorded which). The source is a woman younger than 35 with Graves' hyperthyroidism.

This clonotype showed up many times. The rearrangement uses TRBV12-3 or TRBV12-4 and TRBJ1-6, with a weak D call TRBD1 (6 bases). Trimming removed 2 bases from V and 6 bases from J, with 14 bases in between. CDR3 length: 16 amino acids. Here the CDR3 reads CASSLFGGQGNSPLHF. For the CDR3, the DNA is TGTGCCAGCAGTTTATTTGGGGGGCAGGGTAATTCACCCCTCCACTTT.

This chain connects TRBV5-1 to TRBJ2-4; TRBD1 aligns across 7 bases. The CDR3 runs 16 residues. The V gene end was trimmed by 0 bases and the J gene end by 3 bases; junction bases not matched to a gene: 6. CDR1 SGHRS and CDR2 YFSETQ come from the germline V gene. The CDR3 DNA reads TGCGCCAGCAGCTTGGGGGAGTCAGGGGGCAAAAACATTCAGTACTTC. Its protein is CASSLGESGGKNIQYF.

A note on this clonotype: Germline is not matched at one junction end, which may reflect a read error. The rearrangement joins TRBV7-6 to TRBJ1-5, with a tentative D call TRBD1 (5 bases). Germline CDR1 SGHVS, CDR2 FNYEAQ. The CDR3 contains 14 residues. CDR3 DNA sequence: TGTGCCGGCAGCTCATCGGGGGGGAATCAGCCCCAGCATTTT. Residues: CAGSSSGGNQPQHF.

V and J are TRBV29-1 and TRBJ1-5, with TRBD1 identical over 8 bases. The CDR3 has 13 amino acids. Unmatched junction bases numbered 12, after V lost 3 bases and J lost 14 bases. CDR1 and CDR2 (germline): SQVTM, ANQGSEA. CDR3: CSVDSDRAIHEHF. Here the CDR3 DNA reads TGCAGCGTTGATTCGGACAGGGCCATCCACGAGCATTTT.

To note about this clonotype: Given a much more abundant clone one base away, this may be a read error. Without the conserved terminal phenylalanine or tryptophan, this CDR3 likely stems from a read error. The chain links TRBV27 to TRBJ1-1; D is perhaps TRBD1 (6 bases). Trimming took off 5 bases at V and 0 bases at J, with 13 bases between the two ends. CDR1 is MNHEY, CDR2 SMNVEV, per germline (reference sequence). CDR3 length equals 15 residues. DNA of the CDR3: TGTGCCAGCAGTAGCGATGGGGGCTTGAACACTGAAGCTTTCCTT. It encodes CASSSDGGLNTEAFL.

This clonotype was detected many times. CDR3 region: CASSTGASGNPPGTQYF. For the CDR3, the DNA is TGTGCCAGCAGCACCGGCGCTAGCGGGAACCCCCCGGGGACCCAGTACTTC. J is TRBJ2-5 and V is TRBV7-9; TRBD2 agrees at 9 bases. V lost 5 bases and J lost 7; bases outside the gene matches: 17. This CDR3 has 17 amino acids. The germline gives CDR1 SEHNR, CDR2 FQNEAQ (reference sequence).

J is TRBJ1-1 and V is TRBV10-3; the match to TRBD1 covers 7 bases. Germline V gene lookup returns CDR1 ENHRY and CDR2 SYGVKD. Trimming removed 4 bases from V and 7 bases from J; junction bases left unmatched: 3. The CDR3 is 12 residues long. CDR3 residues: CAISGQGDEAFF. CDR3 sequence (DNA): TGTGCCATCAGTGGACAGGGTGATGAAGCTTTCTTT.

Remarks on this clonotype: Since the CDR3 does not end with the conserved phenylalanine or tryptophan, this likely comes from a read error. The limits of the CDR3 on the DNA are not certain, so only TCRdb's listed CDR3 is given. This chain connects TRBV7-6 to TRBJ2-2; the table's D gene call, TRBD1, was not cross checked with the DNA. The CDR3 spans 10 amino acids, including both terminal residues. Looked up from germline, CDR1 is SGHVS and CDR2 is FNYEAQ. CDR3 sequence: CASSLGDRES.

This clonotype has at least ten counts. The chain joins TRBV7-9 to TRBJ1-2; no reliable D call. This CDR3 has 15 residues. CDR1 is SEHNR and CDR2 is FQNEAQ in the germline V gene (reference sequence). V was pared by 3 bases and J by 0 bases, with 11 bases between. The CDR3 loop reads CASSLQIRANYGYTF. DNA for the CDR3: TGTGCCAGCAGCTTGCAGATCCGAGCTAACTATGGCTACACCTTC.

This clonotype appeared many times. The rearrangement uses TRBV19 and TRBJ2-7, with TRBD1 identical over 9 bases. Germline V gene lookup returns CDR1 LNHDA and CDR2 SQIVND (reference sequence). V lost 7 bases to trimming and J lost 5 bases; unmatched junction nucleotides: 9. The CDR3 is 14 residues long. CDR3 amino acids: CASKSQGASDEQYF. CDR3 coding DNA: TGTGCCAGTAAATCACAGGGGGCGAGCGACGAGCAGTACTTC.

This clonotype was counted only a few times. A single base separates this from a much larger clone, so it may be a read error. The chain carries TRBV7-9 and TRBJ2-2, with D perhaps given as TRBD1 or TRBD2 (6 bases each). This CDR3 has 15 residues. Germline lookup yields CDR1 SEHNR and CDR2 FQNEAQ (reference sequence). As DNA, the CDR3 is TGTGCCAGCAGCCGCGGGACACAGAACACCGGGGGGCTGTTTTTT. Translated: CASSRGTQNTGGLFF.

Worth noting for this clonotype: This sequence may be a read error, since a much larger clone differs from it by one base. V usage is TRBV7-2 and J usage is TRBJ2-5, with D perhaps TRBD2 (6 bases). CDR1 is SGHTA and CDR2 is FQGNSA in the germline V gene. This CDR3 is 14 amino acids long. Trimming left V 5 bases short and J 5 bases short, with 15 bases between. CDR3 in amino acids: CASSGGAGLETQYF. For the CDR3, the DNA is TGTGCCAGCAGCGGCGGGGCAGGGCTTGAGACCCAGTACTTC.

This clonotype was recorded many times. V gene TRBV7-9 combines with J gene TRBJ2-7; TRBD1 matches at 7 bases. The germline gives CDR1 SEHNR, CDR2 FQNEAQ (reference sequence). The CDR3 runs to 13 residues. J was trimmed by 6 bases and V by 5 bases; bases with no gene match: 7. In DNA form, the CDR3 reads TGTGCCAGCAGCAACGACAGGGCCTCCGAGCAGTACTTC. Protein: CASSNDRASEQYF.

The CDR3: CASSRTGLNTGELFF. The CDR3 DNA reads TGTGCCAGCAGCAGAACAGGGCTGAACACCGGGGAGCTGTTTTTT. The chain uses TRBV6-1 and TRBJ2-2, with D perhaps TRBD1 (6 bases). Germline loops: CDR1 MNHNS, CDR2 SASEGT. This CDR3 comprises 15 residues. Trimming removed 6 bases at V and 1 base at J, with 12 bases between.

This clonotype was seen repeatedly, ten times or more. J is TRBJ2-7 and V is TRBV19; TRBD2 matches 10 bases. The junction had 5 bases not matched to a gene; V was cut back by 4 bases and J by 2 bases. The germline V gene has CDR1 LNHDA and CDR2 SQIVND (reference sequence). The CDR3 is 15 residues long. The CDR3 region is CASSRSSGGAYEQYF. CDR3 sequence (DNA): TGTGCCAGTAGTAGGTCTAGCGGGGGAGCCTACGAGCAGTACTTC.

The J gene is TRBJ2-5, the V gene TRBV7-2; 9 positions match TRBD1. Looked up from germline, CDR1 is SGHTA and CDR2 is FQGNSA. The CDR3 runs to 14 residues. The V segment lost 7 bases and the J segment 5 bases; nucleotides outside the gene matches: 8. CDR3 residues: CASTRTGDGETQYF. As DNA, the CDR3 is TGTGCCAGCACTCGGACAGGGGATGGGGAGACCCAGTACTTC. Using reference TRBV7-2 and TRBJ2-5 for the parts outside the CDR3, the full variable domain is GAGVSQSPSNKVTEKGKDVELRCDPISGHTALYWYRQSLGQGLEFLIYFQGNSAPDKSGLPSDRFSAERTGGSVSTLTIQRTQQEDSAVYLCASTRTGDGETQYFGPGTRLLVL.

The CDR3 DNA follows: TGCAGCGTGGGGACAGGGGGCTTGAGCTACACCTTC. This sequence encodes CSVGTGGLSYTF. This chain joins TRBV29-1 and TRBJ1-2; 12 bases agree with TRBD1. The CDR3 totals 12 residues. V dropped 6 bases and J dropped 9; count of bases not matched to a gene: 5. Germline V lookup: CDR1 SQVTM, CDR2 ANQGSEA. Together with reference TRBV29-1 and TRBJ1-2, the CDR3 gives the full variable domain: SAVISQKPSRDICQRGTSLTIQCQVDSQVTMMFWYRQQPGQSLTLIATANQGSEATYESGFVIDKFPISRPNLTFSTLTVSNMSPEDSSIYLCSVGTGGLSYTFGSGTRLTVV.